This T cell receptor beta chain comes out of a study of CXCR3-negative and CXCR3-positive naive CD8 T cells. Germline V gives CDR1 SQVTM, CDR2 ANQGSEA. The CDR3 covers 14 residues. Carrying UMI labels, the TRB cDNA libraries were prepared through 5' RACE. TCRdb reprocessed the 5' RACE reads; each CDR3 protein has one entry and no DNA is given. The sample's table shows fewer than 90,000 distinct CDR3 sequences. Naive CD8+ T cells showed CD45RO-CCR7+CD27+CD95-. The sequenced sample consisted of naive CXCR3- CD8+ T cells from blood. Documented subset: CD45RO-CCR7+CD27+CD95- naive CD8+ T cells lacking CXCR3 (TNR3-). The TCR sequence derives from a human donor in good health. Some clones in this sample may be carry-over from other donors' samples. The chain uses TRBV29-1 and TRBJ2-7; TCRdb returns TRBD1, unconfirmable since there is no DNA. CDR3 residues: CSVATGTASYEQYF.